This T cell receptor (beta chain) is drawn from a study of regulatory T cells in long-lasting Graves disease. Findings of the study overall: A greater number of public clonotypes (under 3,000) was shared by persistent patients than by new patients (over 900). The study found TRBV28, TRBJ1-2 and TRBJ2-5 favored in persistent disease.

Through Arm-PCR of CDR3 regions and iRepertoire HTBI primers, TCR beta libraries were built. In the authors' workflow: The samples included around 62 TRBV and roughly 14 TRBJ segments. TCRdb re-analysed the multiplex PCR reads in MiXCR, keeping a single row per CDR3 protein. The V and J calls shown here were made by TCRdb, not taken from the authors' results. The data hold 400,000 to 550,000 distinct CDR3 sequences, with around 15% observed a single time. As to this clonotype: The antigen is not known.

The CDR3 is 15 amino acids. The V and J ends lost 6 bases and 4 bases, in that order; junction bases with no gene match: 10. Germline CDR1 is DFQATT and CDR2 is SNEGSKA (reference sequence). Specified time point: newly diagnosed GD, antithyroid drugs for less than 3 months. Scientists built the TCR library using RNA that was extracted from PBMCs. These records were also assigned to another study, of T cells in Graves' hyperthyroidism and ophthalmopathy. In that study: In the first-round RT-PCR of the TCR CDR3, the HTBI primer set was used.

Sample: peripheral blood mononuclear cells (PBMCs), taken at new diagnosis, from a patient treated with antithyroid drugs. V is TRBV20-1 and J is TRBJ2-3, with 10 bases aligning to TRBD1. The sequence was collected from a woman under 30 with Graves disease. The CDR3 spells CSAPGQGVWADTQYF. CDR3 nucleotide sequence: TGCAGTGCCCCCGGACAGGGGGTGTGGGCAGATACGCAGTATTTT.